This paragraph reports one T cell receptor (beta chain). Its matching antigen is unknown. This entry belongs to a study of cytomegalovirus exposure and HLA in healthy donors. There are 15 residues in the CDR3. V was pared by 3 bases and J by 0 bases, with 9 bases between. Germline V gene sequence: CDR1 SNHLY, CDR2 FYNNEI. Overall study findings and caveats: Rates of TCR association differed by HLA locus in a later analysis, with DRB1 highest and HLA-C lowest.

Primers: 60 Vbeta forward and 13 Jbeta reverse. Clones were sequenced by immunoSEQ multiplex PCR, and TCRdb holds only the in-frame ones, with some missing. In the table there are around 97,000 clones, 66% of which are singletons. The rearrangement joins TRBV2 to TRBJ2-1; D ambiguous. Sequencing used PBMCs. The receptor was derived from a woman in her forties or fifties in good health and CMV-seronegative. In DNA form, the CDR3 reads TGTGCCAGCAGTGATGGCGGCAGCTCCTACAATGAGCAGTTCTTC. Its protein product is CASSDGGSSYNEQFF.